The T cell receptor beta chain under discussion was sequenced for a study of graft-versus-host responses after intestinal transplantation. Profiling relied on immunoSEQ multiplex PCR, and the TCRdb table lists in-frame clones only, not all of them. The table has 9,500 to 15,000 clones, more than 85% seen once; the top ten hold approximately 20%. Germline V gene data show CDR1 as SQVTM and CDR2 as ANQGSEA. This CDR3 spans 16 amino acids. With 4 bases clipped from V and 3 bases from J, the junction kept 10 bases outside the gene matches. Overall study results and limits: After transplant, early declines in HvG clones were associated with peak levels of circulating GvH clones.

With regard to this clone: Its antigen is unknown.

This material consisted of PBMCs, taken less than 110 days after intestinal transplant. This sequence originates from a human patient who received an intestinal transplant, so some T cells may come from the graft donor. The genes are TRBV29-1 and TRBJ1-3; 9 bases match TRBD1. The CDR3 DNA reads TGCAGCGTTGTAGACAGGGGGGATGTCTTTGGAAACACCATATATTTT. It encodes CSVVDRGDVFGNTIYF.